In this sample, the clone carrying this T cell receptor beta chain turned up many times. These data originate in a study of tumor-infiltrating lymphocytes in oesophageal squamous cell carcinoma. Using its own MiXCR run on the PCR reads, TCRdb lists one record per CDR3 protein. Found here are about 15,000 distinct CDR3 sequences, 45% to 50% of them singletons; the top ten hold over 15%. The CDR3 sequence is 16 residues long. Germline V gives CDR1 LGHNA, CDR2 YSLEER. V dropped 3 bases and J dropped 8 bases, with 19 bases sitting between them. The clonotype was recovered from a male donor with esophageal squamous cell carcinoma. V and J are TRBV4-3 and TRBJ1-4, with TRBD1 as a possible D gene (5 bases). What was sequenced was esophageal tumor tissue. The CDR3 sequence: CASSQTWGSGTEKLFF. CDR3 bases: TGCGCCAGCAGCCAGACCTGGGGGTCGGGGACGGAAAAACTGTTTTTT.